The next 18 T cell receptor beta chains were all read from a single sample in a study of cytomegalovirus exposure and HLA in healthy donors. Researchers ran the PCR with 60 Vbeta and 13 Jbeta primers. Assay: immunoSEQ multiplex PCR; the TCRdb copy retains only in-frame clones and omits some. The sample consists of fewer than 150,000 clones, around 80% of them appearing once. The sample consisted of PBMCs. The receptors here all came from a male donor in good health and CMV-seronegative.

This clone has a single count. The rearrangement links TRBV7-2 to TRBJ2-7; 9 positions match TRBD2. With V trimmed by 5 bases and J by 2 bases, 4 bases remained unmatched. Germline lookup yields CDR1 SGHTA and CDR2 FQGNSA. This CDR3 region has 14 residues. The CDR3 DNA follows: TGTGCCAGCAGCCCGGGACTAGCTGCCTACGAGCAGTACTTC. Residues: CASSPGLAAYEQYF.

The rearrangement links TRBV29-1 to TRBJ1-2; the D gene is possibly TRBD1 (5 bases). CDR1 and CDR2 (germline): SQVTM, ANQGSEA. The V gene lost 3 bases and the J gene lost 4 bases, with 9 bases spanning the gap. This CDR3 has 12 residues. The CDR3 nucleotides read TGCAGCGTTGACGGACAAACCTATGGCTACACCTTC. This sequence encodes CSVDGQTYGYTF. Looking up the rest from reference TRBV29-1 and TRBJ1-2 gives the full variable domain: SAVISQKPSRDICQRGTSLTIQCQVDSQVTMMFWYRQQPGQSLTLIATANQGSEATYESGFVIDKFPISRPNLTFSTLTVSNMSPEDSSIYLCSVDGQTYGYTFGSGTRLTVV.

This clone was seen once. The V call is TRBV2, the J call TRBJ1-2; 7 positions agree with TRBD1. Germline CDR1 is SNHLY and CDR2 is FYNNEI. Germline trimming cut 6 bases from V and 5 bases from J; bases unmatched to any gene: 18. There are 17 residues in the CDR3. The CDR3, as DNA: TGTGCCAGCAGACGAGGGACAGCCCTGCTATTCCAATATGGCTACACCTTC. This codes for CASRRGTALLFQYGYTF.

A few counts support this clone. The J gene is TRBJ1-1, the V gene TRBV7-9; TRBD1 is a possible D gene (6 bases). Germline CDR1 and CDR2: SEHNR and FQNEAQ (reference sequence). V lost 5 bases to trimming and J lost 7 bases, with 17 bases between them. The CDR3 extends over 14 amino acids. CDR3 loop: CASSTRGGGGEAFF. The CDR3 region has the DNA TGTGCCAGCAGCACGAGGGGGGGTGGAGGTGAAGCTTTCTTT.

For the CDR3, the DNA is TGTGCCAGCAGCCGGACACGCTCCTACGAGCAGTACTTC. Protein: CASSRTRSYEQYF. This rearrangement joins TRBV7-6 to TRBJ2-7, with a weak D call TRBD1 (5 bases). Germline CDR1 SGHVS, CDR2 FNYEAQ. The CDR3 is 13 residues long. Trimming cost V 5 bases and J 0 bases, with 8 bases left between them.

This rearrangement joins TRBV5-1 to TRBJ2-7, with D possibly TRBD2 on 6 matching bases. There are 15 residues in the CDR3. Germline assignment: CDR1 SGHRS and CDR2 YFSETQ. V lost 4 bases to trimming and J lost 2 bases, with 16 bases between them. The CDR3 spells CASSRRSGTAYEQYF. DNA for the CDR3: TGCGCCAGCAGCAGACGTAGCGGAACCGCCTACGAGCAGTACTTC.

This clone was recorded only once. Written as DNA, the CDR3 is TGTGCCAGCAGCCCTCTGAGCCAGGGCACAGATACGCAGTATTTT. Translating gives CASSPLSQGTDTQYF. The chain employs TRBV13 and TRBJ2-3; no clear D. This CDR3 has 15 amino acids. Trimming took off 5 bases at V and 1 base at J, with 13 bases between the two ends. CDR1 is PRHDT, CDR2 FYEKMQ, per germline (reference sequence).

This clone was seen a few times. The gene calls are TRBV6-1 and TRBJ1-1; D is perhaps TRBD1 (6 bases). V lost 5 bases, J lost 5 bases, and 15 bases lay in between. The CDR3 is made up of 14 amino acids. The germline CDR1 and CDR2 sequences are MNHNS and SASEGT. The CDR3 DNA sequence: TGTGCCAGCAGTCCCACAGGGTTTGGAACTGAAGCTTTCTTT. Translated, it gives CASSPTGFGTEAFF.

The rearrangement links TRBV15 to TRBJ2-7, with D possibly TRBD2 on 6 matching bases. The CDR3 is 13 residues long. V was trimmed by 1 base and J by 6 bases, leaving 10 bases between them. The germline CDR1 and CDR2 sequences are LNHNV and YYDKDF (reference sequence). The CDR3 here is CATSRASDLEQYF. DNA of the CDR3: TGTGCCACCAGCAGAGCTAGCGATCTCGAGCAGTACTTC.

CDR3 DNA: TGTGCCAGCAGTCCCTTTGGGCTACTTATGGCAGATACGCAGTATTTT. Its protein product is CASSPFGLLMADTQYF. This chain connects TRBV27 to TRBJ2-3; D is unclear. Deletions cut 5 bases from V and 4 bases from J, with 19 bases between. Germline-derived CDR1 and CDR2 are MNHEY and SMNVEV (reference sequence). The CDR3 contains 16 residues.

The chain carries TRBV2 and TRBJ1-1; the match to TRBD1 covers 9 bases. This CDR3 has 15 amino acids. The germline CDR1 and CDR2 sequences are SNHLY and FYNNEI. J was trimmed by 1 base and V by 6 bases; bases with no gene match: 6. The CDR3 DNA is TGTGCCAGCAGAATACCGGGACAGGGGAACACTGAAGCTTTCTTT. This gives the protein CASRIPGQGNTEAFF.

The rearrangement uses TRBV30 and TRBJ1-2; tentative D call: TRBD1 (6 bases). Per the germline V gene, CDR1 is GTSNPN and CDR2 is SVGIG (reference sequence). The CDR3 contains 15 residues. Trimming shortened V by 0 bases and J by 8 bases, and 19 bases separated the two germline ends. CDR3 DNA: TGTGCCTGGAGTGTTGTTGCAGGGACATCTGGGGGCTACACCTTC. This translates into CAWSVVAGTSGGYTF.

This sequence joins TRBV11-2 and TRBJ1-1; 11 positions agree with TRBD1. CDR1 SGHAT and CDR2 FQNNGV come from the germline V gene. CDR3 length equals 15 residues. The trim removed 3 bases at V and 4 bases at J, leaving 4 bases unmatched. CDR3 DNA sequence: TGTGCCAGCAGCTTCCCGGGACAGGGGGTCACTGAAGCTTTCTTT. As protein: CASSFPGQGVTEAFF. Variable domain in full (rest from reference TRBV11-2 and TRBJ1-1): EAGVAQSPRYKIIEKRQSVAFWCNPISGHATLYWYQQILGQGPKLLIQFQNNGVVDDSQLPKDRFSAERLKGVDSTLKIQPAKLEDSAVYLCASSFPGQGVTEAFFGQGTRLTVV.

The chain employs TRBV5-1 and TRBJ1-2; D may be TRBD1 (5 bases). This CDR3 has 14 amino acids. CDR1 and CDR2 from the germline V gene are SGHRS and YFSETQ. The V end was cut by 5 bases, the J end by 7 bases, with 18 bases between. Here the CDR3 reads CASRRVSGQSGYTF. The DNA of the CDR3 is TGCGCCAGCAGGCGAGTCTCAGGGCAAAGTGGCTACACCTTC.

The chain links TRBV5-1 to TRBJ2-1; D gene uncertain. The CDR3 is made up of 16 amino acids. V gave up 2 bases and J gave up 3 bases, with 15 bases separating them. Germline CDR1 is SGHRS and CDR2 is YFSETQ. The CDR3 DNA reads TGCGCCAGCAGCTTAGGTTCAGCAGCGCACTACAATGAGCAGTTCTTC. Translating gives CASSLGSAAHYNEQFF.

J is TRBJ1-1 and V is TRBV5-4; D gene uncertain. The CDR3 runs 14 residues. Germline CDR1 SGHNT, CDR2 YYREEE (reference sequence). V lost 4 bases and J 1 base, leaving 11 bases between the germline ends. DNA of the CDR3: TGTGCCAGCAGCCTGGCTGGAGCGAACACTGAAGCTTTCTTT. Translating it yields CASSLAGANTEAFF.

This clone occurred a few times. The chain carries TRBV6-5 and TRBJ1-5; 9 bases align to TRBD1. V trimming: 5 bases; J trimming: 7 bases; junction bases outside the gene matches: 9. This CDR3 has 15 residues. Germline V gene data show CDR1 as MNHEY and CDR2 as SVGAGI. The CDR3 spells CASSRTGEGWQPQHF. CDR3 DNA: TGTGCCAGCAGTCGGACAGGGGAAGGTTGGCAGCCCCAGCATTTT.

A few counts support this clone. The chain employs TRBV29-1 and TRBJ1-1; tentative D call: TRBD1 (6 bases). Trimming stripped 4 bases from V and 1 base from J, with 10 bases between. The CDR3 sequence is 13 residues long. The V gene's germline CDR1 is SQVTM and CDR2 ANQGSEA. This CDR3 is CSVVGQTNTEAFF. In DNA, the CDR3 is TGCAGCGTTGTAGGACAGACGAACACTGAAGCTTTCTTT.